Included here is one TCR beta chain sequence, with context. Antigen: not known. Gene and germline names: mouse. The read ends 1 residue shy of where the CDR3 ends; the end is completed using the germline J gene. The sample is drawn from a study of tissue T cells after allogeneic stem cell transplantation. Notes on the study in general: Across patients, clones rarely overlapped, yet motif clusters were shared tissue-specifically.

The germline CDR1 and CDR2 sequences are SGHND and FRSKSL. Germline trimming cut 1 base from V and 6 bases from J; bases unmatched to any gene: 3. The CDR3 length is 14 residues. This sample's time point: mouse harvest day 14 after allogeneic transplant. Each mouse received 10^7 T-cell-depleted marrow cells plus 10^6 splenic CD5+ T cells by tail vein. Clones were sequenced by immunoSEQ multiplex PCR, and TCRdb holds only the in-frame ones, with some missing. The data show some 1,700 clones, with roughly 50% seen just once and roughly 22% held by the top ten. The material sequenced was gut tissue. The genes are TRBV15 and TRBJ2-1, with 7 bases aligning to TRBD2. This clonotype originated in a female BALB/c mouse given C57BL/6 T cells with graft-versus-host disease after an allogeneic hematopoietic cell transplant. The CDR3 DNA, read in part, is TGTGCCAGCAGTTTAGACTGGGGCCTTGCTGAGCAGTTC. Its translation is CASSLDWGLAEQF. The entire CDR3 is CASSLDWGLAEQFF. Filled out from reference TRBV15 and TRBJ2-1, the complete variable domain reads DAGVTQTPRHEVAEKGQTIILKCEPVSGHNDLFWYRQTKIQGLELLSYFRSKSLMEDGGAFKDRFKAEMLNSSFSTLKIQPTEPKDSAVYLCASSLDWGLAEQFFGPGTRLTVL.